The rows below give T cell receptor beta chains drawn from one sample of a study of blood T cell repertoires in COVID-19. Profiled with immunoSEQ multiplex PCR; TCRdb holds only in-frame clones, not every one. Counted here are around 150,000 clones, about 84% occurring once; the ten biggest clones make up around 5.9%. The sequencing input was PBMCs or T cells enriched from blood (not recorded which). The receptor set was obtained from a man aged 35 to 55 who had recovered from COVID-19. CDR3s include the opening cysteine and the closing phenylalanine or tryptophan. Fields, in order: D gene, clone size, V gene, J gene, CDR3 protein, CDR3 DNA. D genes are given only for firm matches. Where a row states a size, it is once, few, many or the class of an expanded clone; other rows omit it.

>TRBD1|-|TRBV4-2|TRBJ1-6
CASSQEVGTGDSPLHF
TGTGCCAGCAGCCAAGAGGTTGGGACAGGGGACTCCCCCCTCCACTTT
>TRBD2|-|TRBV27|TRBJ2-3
CASSRSSGYSTDTQYF
TGTGCCAGCAGTAGATCTAGCGGATATAGCACAGATACGCAGTATTTT
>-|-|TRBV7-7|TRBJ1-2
CASSLAEGQTSPPNYGYTF
TGTGCCAGCAGCTTAGCGGAGGGGCAAACCTCTCCTCCTAACTATGGCTACACCTTC
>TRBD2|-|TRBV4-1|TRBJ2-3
CASSEGLAASTDTQYF
TGCGCCAGCAGCGAAGGACTAGCAGCTAGCACAGATACGCAGTATTTT
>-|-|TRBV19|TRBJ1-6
CASNRKGVHGDSPLHF
TGTGCCAGTAACCGGAAGGGGGTGCACGGGGATTCACCCCTCCACTTT
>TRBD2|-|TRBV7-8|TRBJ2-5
CASSSPSSGAQGTQYF
TGTGCCAGCAGCTCGCCATCTAGCGGGGCCCAGGGGACCCAGTACTTC
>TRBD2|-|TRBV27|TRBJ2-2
CASSRRGAINTGELFF
TGTGCCAGCAGTAGGCGGGGGGCCATTAACACCGGGGAGCTGTTTTTT
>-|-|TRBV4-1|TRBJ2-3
CASSQDGTRSAADTQYF
TGCGCCAGCAGCCAAGATGGGACAAGGTCAGCCGCAGATACGCAGTATTTT
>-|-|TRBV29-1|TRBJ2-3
CSVEYRISTDTQYF
TGCAGCGTTGAATACAGGATTAGCACAGATACGCAGTATTTT
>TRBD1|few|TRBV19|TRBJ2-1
CASTPDRGAEQFF
TGTGCCAGTACCCCCGACAGGGGGGCTGAGCAGTTCTTC
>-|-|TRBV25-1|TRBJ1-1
CASSLSDSNTEAFF
TGTGCCAGCAGTCTTTCCGACAGTAACACTGAAGCTTTCTTT
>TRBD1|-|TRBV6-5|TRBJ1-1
CASSLRGGRNTEAFF
TGTGCCAGCAGTCTACGAGGGGGCAGGAACACTGAAGCTTTCTTT
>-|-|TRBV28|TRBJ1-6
CASIPGGSGLNSPLHF
TGTGCCAGCATCCCCGGGGGATCGGGATTGAATTCACCCCTCCACTTT
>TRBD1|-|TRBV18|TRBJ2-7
CASSLGQESSYEQYF
TGTGCCAGCTCACTCGGACAGGAGAGCTCCTACGAGCAGTACTTC
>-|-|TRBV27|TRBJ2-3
CASSLQGLTDTQYF
TGTGCCAGCAGTTTACAGGGGCTCACAGATACGCAGTATTTT
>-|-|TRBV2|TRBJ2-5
CASSENRETQYF
TGTGCCAGCAGTGAAAACAGGGAGACCCAGTACTTC
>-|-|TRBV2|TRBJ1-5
CASKGQGGQPQHF
TGTGCCAGCAAGGGGCAGGGAGGTCAGCCCCAGCATTTT
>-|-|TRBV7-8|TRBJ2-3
CASSPEQRGWADTQYF
TGTGCCAGCAGCCCAGAACAGCGCGGGTGGGCAGATACGCAGTATTTT
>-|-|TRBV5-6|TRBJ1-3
CASSGDFSGNTIYF
TGTGCCAGCAGCGGGGACTTCTCTGGAAACACCATATATTTT
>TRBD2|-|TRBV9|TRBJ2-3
CASSAHPSGGTDTQYF
TGTGCCAGCAGCGCCCACCCTAGCGGGGGCACAGATACGCAGTATTTT
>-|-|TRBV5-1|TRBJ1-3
CASSLAGEPRAGNTIYF
TGCGCCAGCAGCTTGGCGGGGGAGCCTCGGGCTGGAAACACCATATATTTT
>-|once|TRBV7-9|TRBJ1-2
CASSLEGNGYTF
TGTGCCAGCAGCTTAGAGGGGAACGGCTACACCTTC
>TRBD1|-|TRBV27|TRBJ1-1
CASRDRGSTEAFF
TGTGCCAGCCGAGACAGGGGGTCCACTGAAGCTTTCTTT